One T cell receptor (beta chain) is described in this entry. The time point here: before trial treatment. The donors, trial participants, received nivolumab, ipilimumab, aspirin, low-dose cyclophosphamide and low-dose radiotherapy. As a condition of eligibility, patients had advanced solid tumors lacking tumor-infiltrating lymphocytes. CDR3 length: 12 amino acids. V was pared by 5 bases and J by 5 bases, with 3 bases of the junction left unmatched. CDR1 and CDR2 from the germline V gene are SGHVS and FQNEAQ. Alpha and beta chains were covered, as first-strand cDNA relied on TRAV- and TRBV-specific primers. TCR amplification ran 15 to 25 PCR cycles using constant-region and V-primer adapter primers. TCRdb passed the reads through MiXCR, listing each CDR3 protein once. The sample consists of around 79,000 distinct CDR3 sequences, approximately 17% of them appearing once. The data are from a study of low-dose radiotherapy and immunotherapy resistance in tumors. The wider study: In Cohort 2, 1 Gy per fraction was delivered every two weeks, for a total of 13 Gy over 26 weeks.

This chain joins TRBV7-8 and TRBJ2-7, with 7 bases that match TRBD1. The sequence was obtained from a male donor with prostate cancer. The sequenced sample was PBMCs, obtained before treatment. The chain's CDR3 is CASSIDRDEQYF. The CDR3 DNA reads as TGTGCCAGCAGCATAGACAGGGACGAGCAGTACTTC.